These 25 T cell receptor beta chains share one sample of origin, sequenced in a study of read filtering for tumor transcriptome and immune sequencing. From 350 to 500 ng of RNA, a library with molecular barcoded alpha/delta and beta/gamma adaptors was made. A single record per CDR3 protein comes from TCRdb applying MiXCR to the reads. Of around 41,000 distinct CDR3 sequences in the sample, 12% are singletons; the top ten hold more than 30%. Input material: a population of CD138-negative cells sorted from bone marrow. Receptors originate from a donor aged 40 or over with multiple myeloma.

The sample holds a few counts of this clonotype. This may arise from a read error, as a much more abundant clone is one base away. The V and J genes are TRBV12-3 or TRBV12-4 and TRBJ1-5, with 11 bases identical to TRBD1. The CDR3 has 17 residues. CDR3 residues: CASSSSRTGGINQLQHF. The CDR3 DNA is TGTGCCAGCAGTTCATCCCGGACAGGGGGCATCAATCAGCTCCAGCATTTT.

This clonotype occurred many times. The chain uses TRBV20-1 and TRBJ2-1; the D is unclear. The CDR3 extends over 14 amino acids. The germline V gene encodes CDR1 DFQATT and CDR2 SNEGSKA (reference sequence). Trimming took 4 bases from V and 8 from J, leaving 18 bases between them. The CDR3 region is CSAMARMGSYEQFF. CDR3 DNA: TGCAGTGCTATGGCCCGGATGGGATCCTATGAGCAGTTCTTC.

This clonotype was found many times. The rearrangement uses TRBV27 and TRBJ1-2, with 8 bases aligning to TRBD1. The ends lost 4 bases at V and 7 bases at J; junction bases unmatched: 8. This CDR3 region has 14 residues. Germline assignment: CDR1 MNHEY and CDR2 SMNVEV (reference sequence). CDR3 in DNA: TGTGCCAGCAGTTCCGGACAGGGAAGACGTGGCTACACCTTC. Translating it yields CASSSGQGRRGYTF.

At least ten counts were recorded for this clonotype. The chain recombines TRBV7-2 with TRBJ2-1, with 8 positions matching TRBD2. CDR3 length equals 16 residues. From germline, CDR1 is SGHTA and CDR2 FQGNSA. Losses at the gene ends were 3 bases for V and 0 bases for J; bases not matched to a gene: 4. The CDR3 DNA sequence: TGTGCCAGCAGCTTGACGGGGGGGAACTCCTACAATGAGCAGTTCTTC. Encoded protein: CASSLTGGNSYNEQFF.

Concerning this clonotype: A much bigger clone sits one base away, suggesting this may be a read error. The chain has TRBV11-2 and TRBJ2-2; 7 bases align to TRBD2. CDR1 SGHAT and CDR2 FQNNGV come from the germline V gene. The CDR3 has 16 residues. The CDR3 DNA is TGTGCCAGCAGCATAACTAGCGCTTCGAACACCGAGGAGCTGTTTTTT. Amino acid sequence: CASSITSASNTEELFF.

The table lists this clonotype with many counts. The chain recombines TRBV6-6 with TRBJ2-7; D gene ambiguous. The germline V gene encodes CDR1 MNHNY and CDR2 SVGAGI (reference sequence). Deletions cut 3 bases from V and 4 bases from J, with 7 bases between. CDR3 size: 12 residues. CDR3 protein: CASSYLAYEQYF. The CDR3 DNA follows: TGTGCCAGCAGTTATTTAGCTTACGAGCAGTACTTC.

This clonotype was recorded at least ten times. The chain uses TRBV7-2 and TRBJ2-2, with unresolved D. CDR3 length: 13 amino acids. V lost 2 bases, J lost 6 bases, and 7 bases lay in between. The germline V gene encodes CDR1 SGHTA and CDR2 FQGNSA. The CDR3 reads CASSLFEAGELFF. The CDR3 DNA reads TGTGCCAGCAGCTTATTCGAGGCCGGGGAGCTGTTTTTT.

Many counts were recorded for this clonotype. The chain has TRBV5-1 and TRBJ2-1, with D hard to call. V was shortened by 6 bases and J by 8 bases, with 12 bases between the two germline ends. The germline gives CDR1 SGHRS, CDR2 YFSETQ. The CDR3 has 12 amino acids. CDR3 loop: CASTEDIDEQFF. The CDR3 DNA is TGCGCCAGCACCGAAGACATCGATGAGCAGTTCTTC.

This clonotype was seen a handful of times. This sequence joins TRBV5-1 and TRBJ2-7; unclear D gene. Germline CDR1 is SGHRS and CDR2 is YFSETQ. Trimming left V 0 bases short and J 1 base short, with 11 bases between. The CDR3 is made up of 15 amino acids. CDR3 amino acids: CASSLELIASYEQYF. In nucleotides, the CDR3 is TGCGCCAGCAGCTTGGAACTGATAGCTTCCTACGAGCAGTACTTC.

This clonotype occurred many times. This sequence joins TRBV28 and TRBJ2-2; TRBD1 might be the D (6 bases). V gave up 7 bases and J gave up 5 bases, with 14 bases separating them. This CDR3 has 14 amino acids. The germline CDR1 and CDR2 sequences are MDHEN and SYDVKM. CDR3 region: CASTSSGETGELFF. The CDR3 nucleotides are TGTGCCAGCACCTCCTCAGGGGAGACCGGGGAGCTGTTTTTT.

The table lists this clonotype with many counts. The chain couples TRBV5-1 to TRBJ2-3; D is perhaps TRBD2 (5 bases). The CDR3 consists of 12 residues. Germline CDR1 reads SGHRS; CDR2 reads YFSETQ. Trimming pared 2 bases from V and 9 bases from J, leaving 10 bases between. This CDR3 reads CASSFSGVTQYF. DNA for the CDR3: TGCGCCAGCAGCTTTTCCGGGGTCACGCAGTATTTT.

In this sample, this clonotype turned up many times. The chain combines TRBV4-1 with TRBJ1-5, with 8 bases aligning to TRBD1. CDR3 size: 17 residues. Germline-derived CDR1 and CDR2 are MGHRA and YSYEKL. J lost 4 bases, V lost 0 bases, and 8 bases had no gene match. The CDR3 nucleotides are TGCGCCAGCAGCCAAGAGGTCCGGGACAGGTTAAATCAGCCCCAGCATTTT. Translating it yields CASSQEVRDRLNQPQHF.

This clonotype showed up many times. The V and J genes are TRBV5-1 and TRBJ2-1, with 8 nucleotides matching TRBD1. In germline, CDR1 is SGHRS, CDR2 YFSETQ. CDR3 length: 14 amino acids. J was trimmed by 15 bases and V by 0 bases; bases with no gene match: 11. The CDR3 reads CASSLDPLDRDWFF. The CDR3, as DNA: TGCGCCAGCAGCTTGGATCCCCTGGACAGGGACTGGTTCTTC. The whole variable domain, filled in from reference TRBV5-1 and TRBJ2-1, reads KAGVTQTPRYLIKTRGQQVTLSCSPISGHRSVSWYQQTPGQGLQFLFEYFSETQRNKGNFPGRFSGRQFSNSRSEMNVSTLELGDSALYLCASSLDPLDRDWFFGPGTRLTVL.

Of note for this clonotype: With only one base between it and a far larger clone, this is likely a read error. This sequence joins TRBV7-9 and TRBJ2-2; 8 nucleotides agree with TRBD2. The J segment lost 6 bases and the V segment lost 4 bases, leaving 7 bases of the junction unmatched. The CDR3 sequence is 15 residues long. Per the germline V gene, CDR1 is SEHNR and CDR2 is FQNEAQ (reference sequence). This CDR3 is CASSSAGGGAGELFF. The CDR3 DNA reads as TGTGCCAGCAGCTCGGCCGGGGGGGGTGCCGGGGAGCTGTTTTTT.

This clonotype was seen at least ten times. This chain joins TRBV18 and TRBJ2-2, with D hard to call. This CDR3 spans 16 amino acids. V gave up 3 bases and J gave up 2 bases, with 13 bases separating them. Germline V lookup: CDR1 KGHSH, CDR2 LQKENI. CDR3 sequence reads: CASSPIASANTGELFF. The CDR3 DNA is TGTGCCAGCTCACCTATCGCATCGGCTAACACCGGGGAGCTGTTTTTT. The variable domain in full, completed from reference TRBV18 and TRBJ2-2, reads NAGVMQNPRHLVRRRGQEARLRCSPMKGHSHVYWYRQLPEEGLKFMVYLQKENIIDESGMPKERFSAEFPKEGPSILRIQQVVRGDSAAYFCASSPIASANTGELFFGEGSRLTVL.

The sample holds many counts of this clonotype. The rearrangement links TRBV30 to TRBJ1-4; possibly TRBD1 for D (5 bases). The germline V gene encodes CDR1 GTSNPN and CDR2 SVGIG (reference sequence). Trimming left V 7 bases short and J 5 bases short, with 14 bases between. This CDR3 has 13 amino acids. CDR3 loop: CAYSTVLNEKLFF. The CDR3 DNA reads TGTGCCTACTCGACAGTCTTAAATGAAAAACTGTTTTTT.

This clonotype was seen many times. This chain links TRBV4-1 with TRBJ1-4; no definite D call. The CDR3 is 15 amino acids. Germline V gives CDR1 MGHRA, CDR2 YSYEKL. V was trimmed by 1 base and J by 0 bases, leaving 6 bases between them. The CDR3 reads CASSQGGATNEKLFF. The CDR3 bases are TGCGCCAGCAGCCAAGGCGGAGCAACTAATGAAAAACTGTTTTTT.

Points on this clonotype: This is likely an artifact of a read error, given a far larger clone one base away. The rearrangement links TRBV7-9 to TRBJ2-7; TRBD2 agrees at 12 bases. Germline CDR1 reads SEHNR; CDR2 reads FQNEAQ (reference sequence). The length of the CDR3 is 16 residues. The V and J ends lost 4 bases and 7 bases, in that order; junction bases with no gene match: 11. The DNA of the CDR3 is TGTGCCAGCAGCTGGGGACTAGCGGGCTCCTACAATGAGCAGTACTTC. It yields the protein CASSWGLAGSYNEQYF.

On this clonotype: With a much larger clone just one base away, this may be a read error. The CDR3 DNA reads as TGCAGCGTTGTAAGGGACCTGGGCAATGAGCAGTTCTTC. Amino acids: CSVVRDLGNEQFF. The rearrangement uses TRBV29-1 and TRBJ2-1, with D perhaps being TRBD1 or TRBD2 (5 bases each). V was trimmed by 4 bases and J by 6 bases, leaving 13 bases between them. In germline, CDR1 is SQVTM, CDR2 ANQGSEA. CDR3 length equals 13 residues.

A word on this clonotype: The junction departs from germline at one end; a sequencing error may be responsible. The chain employs TRBV9 and TRBJ2-7; D might be TRBD2 (6 bases). Germline V gene lookup returns CDR1 SGDLS and CDR2 YYNGEE. CDR3 length equals 14 residues. CDR3 sequence (DNA): TGCGCCAGCAGCTTGGGGGGATTACTTACCGAGCAGTACTTC. This encodes CASSLGGLLTEQYF.

This clonotype was counted ten times or more. The chain is built from TRBV7-2 and TRBJ1-1, with D perhaps TRBD1 (6 bases). Trimming took off 2 bases at V and 4 bases at J, with 14 bases between the two ends. The CDR3 extends over 15 amino acids. Germline assignment: CDR1 SGHTA and CDR2 FQGNSA. The CDR3 nucleotides are TGTGCCAGCAGCTTAAAATTTGGGGGCGTCACTGAAGCTTTCTTT. This gives the protein CASSLKFGGVTEAFF.

This clonotype was observed at least ten times. The chain joins TRBV3-1 to TRBJ1-1; D may be TRBD1 (5 bases). The germline gives CDR1 LGHDT, CDR2 YNNKEL (reference sequence). Trimming cost V 1 base and J 4 bases, with 19 bases left between them. The CDR3 runs 17 residues. The DNA for the CDR3 is TGTGCCAGCAGCCAAGTATGGCCGGGACCCCGGGGCACTGAAGCTTTCTTT. Its protein is CASSQVWPGPRGTEAFF.

This clonotype was seen repeatedly, ten times or more. This chain uses TRBV5-1 with TRBJ1-1; 7 bases line up with TRBD1. Germline V gives CDR1 SGHRS, CDR2 YFSETQ. V was pared by 0 bases and J by 1 base, with 6 bases of the junction left unmatched. CDR3 length: 16 residues. The CDR3 nucleotides are TGCGCCAGCAGCTTGGGAGAGGGGGCTCCGAACACTGAAGCTTTCTTT. Its translation: CASSLGEGAPNTEAFF.

This clonotype was seen at least ten times. V gene TRBV12-3 or TRBV12-4 combines with J gene TRBJ2-5; 9 bases line up with TRBD1. J gave up 5 bases and V 5 bases, and 3 bases lay outside the gene matches. CDR3 length: 13 residues. This CDR3 reads CASSRTGVETQYF. CDR3 DNA: TGTGCCAGCAGTAGGACAGGGGTTGAGACCCAGTACTTC.

This clonotype appeared many times. The rearrangement joins TRBV30 to TRBJ2-5; D possibly corresponds to TRBD2 (7 bases). V dropped 8 bases and J dropped 5 bases, with 15 bases sitting between them. Germline V lookup: CDR1 GTSNPN, CDR2 SVGIG (reference sequence). This CDR3 has 12 residues. The CDR3 loop is CASGGGWETQYF. The CDR3, as DNA: TGTGCCAGTGGGGGGGGCTGGGAGACCCAGTACTTC.